A selection of T cell receptor beta chains follows, all from one sample in a study of cytomegalovirus exposure and HLA in healthy donors. Measured with immunoSEQ multiplex PCR; TCRdb has only the in-frame clones, and not every one. The table shows 200,000 to 250,000 clones, with around 73% occurring only once. The sequencing sample was made of PBMCs. The receptors here all came from a male donor in good health and CMV-seronegative. CDR3s include the opening cysteine and the closing phenylalanine or tryptophan. The D gene is left open where the match is weak. The size entry is marked missing in some rows and otherwise reads once, few, many or a size class.

TRBV6-1	.	.	TRBJ2-7	TGTGCCAGCAGTGAGAGGCAGCCACCCTACGAGCAGTACTTC	CASSERQPPYEQYF
TRBV2	TRBD1	.	TRBJ1-1	TGTGCCAGCAGCGGACGGACAGGGGGTATGAACACTGAAGCTTTCTTT	CASSGRTGGMNTEAFF
TRBV6-1	.	.	TRBJ1-1	TGTGCCAGCATCCAGGGGCAAAGGAACACTGAAGCTTTCTTT	CASIQGQRNTEAFF
TRBV30	.	.	TRBJ1-1	TGTGCCTACTCTGGGGGGTCTCAGGGCGTCTTT	CAYSGGSQGVF
TRBV10-3	TRBD2	.	TRBJ2-1	TGTGCCATCAGTGAGTCGCCTTTGGCTAGCGGGAGGTATGGTGAGCAGTTCTTC	CAISESPLASGRYGEQFF
TRBV5-4	TRBD2	.	TRBJ2-1	TGTGCCAGCAGCTTCGGACTAGCGGGGGGCAATGAGCAGTTCTTC	CASSFGLAGGNEQFF
TRBV6-5	.	few	TRBJ2-7	TGTGCCAGCAGTTACACGGACAGCGCAGAGCAGTACTTC	CASSYTDSAEQYF
TRBV29-1	.	.	TRBJ1-2	TGCAGCGTTCCTAAGGACAGATGGAACTATGGCTACACCTTC	CSVPKDRWNYGYTF
TRBV6-6	.	few	TRBJ2-7	TGTGCCAGCAGGGGGCCAGGGAGGACCTACGAGCAGTACTTC	CASRGPGRTYEQYF
TRBV18	.	.	TRBJ1-5	TGTGCCAGCTCACCTAACACCAATAGCAATCAGCCCCAGCATTTT	CASSPNTNSNQPQHF
TRBV10-3	TRBD1	.	TRBJ2-5	TGTGCCATCAGTGAACAGGGGGGCAGAGAGACCCAGTACTTC	CAISEQGGRETQYF
TRBV19	.	.	TRBJ2-7	TGTGCCAGTAGTATGGAGGGGAGATCCTACGAGCAGTACTTC	CASSMEGRSYEQYF
TRBV27	.	once	TRBJ1-4	TGTGCCAGCAGCCGATTAGGGGCAACTAATGAAAAACTGTTTTTT	CASSRLGATNEKLFF
TRBV18	TRBD1	.	TRBJ1-1	TGTGCCAGCTCACCACCGGGAACAGGGGGGAAGGCGTCGGAAACTTTCTTT	CASSPPGTGGKASETFF
TRBV30	.	.	TRBJ1-3	TGTGCCTGGAGTAGGGGAGGACCTGGAAACACCATATATTTT	CAWSRGGPGNTIYF
TRBV30	TRBD1	.	TRBJ2-7	TGTGCCTGGAGTCTGGAACCGGACAGGGCATACGAGCAGTACTTC	CAWSLEPDRAYEQYF
TRBV11-3	.	.	TRBJ2-5	TGTGCCAGCAGCTTGAACGGGAGAGGAGAGACCCAGTACTTC	CASSLNGRGETQYF
TRBV10-1	TRBD2	.	TRBJ2-1	TGCGCCAGCAGTGAAGATGGAGAGCGGGAGGATGAGCAGTTCTTC	CASSEDGEREDEQFF
TRBV19	TRBD2	.	TRBJ2-2	TGTGCCAGTAGGGTAGCGGGAGGGCCGGCCGGGGAGCTGTTTTTT	CASRVAGGPAGELFF
TRBV28	TRBD1	.	TRBJ2-7	TGTGCCAGCAGTTTAGGGACAGGGGAATCTCTCACCTACGAGCAGTACTTC	CASSLGTGESLTYEQYF
TRBV28	TRBD1	.	TRBJ1-1	TGTGCCAGCGTTAGGGACAGTGGAAGGACTGAAGCTTTCTTT	CASVRDSGRTEAFF
TRBV10-3	TRBD2	.	TRBJ2-1	TGTGCCATCAGTGAGTTTACATTCGGGACTAGCAGTTACAATGAGCAGTTCTTC	CAISEFTFGTSSYNEQFF
TRBV18	TRBD1	.	TRBJ1-2	TGTGCCAGCTCCCCCCGGGGACAGGGGGTCTATGGCTACACCTTC	CASSPRGQGVYGYTF
TRBV27	.	.	TRBJ2-6	TGTGCCAGCAGTTCCCGTGTGGAGCCCTCTGGGGCCAACGTCCTGACTTTC	CASSSRVEPSGANVLTF
TRBV7-9	.	.	TRBJ2-3	TGTGCCAGCAGCTTTCCTGCACAGGGTCCTAGCACAGATACGCAGTATTTT	CASSFPAQGPSTDTQYF
TRBV27	TRBD2	.	TRBJ2-7	TGTGCCAGCAGTTTAATATCGGGAGGGCACTACGAGCAGTACTTC	CASSLISGGHYEQYF
TRBV5-4	TRBD2	.	TRBJ2-2	TGTGCCAGCAGCTCCGGACTAGCGCTAGGGGGGGAGCTGTTTTTT	CASSSGLALGGELFF
TRBV4-1	.	.	TRBJ1-5	TGCGCCAGCAGCCAAGTGACGGGTTTCCAGCCCCAGCATTTT	CASSQVTGFQPQHF
TRBV5-6	.	few	TRBJ1-4	TGTGCCAGCAGCTTCGGGAACGAAAAACTGTTTTTT	CASSFGNEKLFF
TRBV7-8	.	.	TRBJ2-7	TGTGCCAGCAGCTTAGTGCTAGCGCCGAGCTCCTACGAGCAGTACTTC	CASSLVLAPSSYEQYF
TRBV11-2	.	.	TRBJ2-3	TGTGCCAGCAGCTCAGCGCCAGATACGCAGTATTTT	CASSSAPDTQYF
TRBV4-1	TRBD1	.	TRBJ1-4	TGCGCCAGCAGCCTCAGGGGGTTGGGTGAAAAACTGTTTTTT	CASSLRGLGEKLFF
TRBV7-2	TRBD1	.	TRBJ1-5	TGTGCCAGCAGCATTTACCGGGACAGAGGTAGCAATCAGCCCCAGCATTTT	CASSIYRDRGSNQPQHF
TRBV6-5	TRBD2	.	TRBJ2-2	TGTGCCAGCAGTTGGACTAGCAGTCGCACCGGGGAGCTGTTTTTT	CASSWTSSRTGELFF
TRBV14	TRBD1	.	TRBJ2-7	TGTGCCAGCAGCCCCGGACAGGGTCCCTACGAGCAGTACTTC	CASSPGQGPYEQYF
TRBV19	TRBD1	once	TRBJ2-7	TGTGCCAGTAGCAACAGGGGGCACGAGCAGTACTTC	CASSNRGHEQYF
TRBV4-2	.	few	TRBJ2-7	TGTGCCAGCAGCCAAGGGTTCCATAGCTCCTACGAGCAGTACTTC	CASSQGFHSSYEQYF
TRBV7-3	TRBD2	.	TRBJ2-3	TGTGCCAGCAGCCCCGGACTAGCGGGAGGGTCAGGGACGCAGTATTTT	CASSPGLAGGSGTQYF
TRBV10-3	.	.	TRBJ2-3	TGTGCCTCCGGGGACATCGTTAGCACAGATACGCAGTATTTT	CASGDIVSTDTQYF
TRBV28	TRBD1	once	TRBJ1-1	TGTGCCAGCAGCTCAAGGGGACAGGGGGACACTGAAGCTTTCTTT	CASSSRGQGDTEAFF
TRBV7-3	.	.	TRBJ2-1	TGTGCCAGCAGCTTATACCGCGGGAATAACAATGAGCAGTTCTTC	CASSLYRGNNNEQFF
TRBV11-2	.	.	TRBJ1-1	TGTGCCAGCAGCTTAGACGCGGACTATCGGAACACTGAAGCTTTCTTT	CASSLDADYRNTEAFF
TRBV6-5	TRBD2	.	TRBJ2-5	TGTGCCAGCAACCCACTAGCGAGGAAAGAGACCCAGTACTTC	CASNPLARKETQYF
TRBV5-1	.	.	TRBJ2-4	TGCGCCAGCAGCTTGGTTGGGGGGGCGCCCATAGGGAACATTCAGTACTTC	CASSLVGGAPIGNIQYF
TRBV5-4	TRBD2	.	TRBJ2-5	TGTGCCAGCAGCTTGACACTAGCGGGAGGGGAGACCCAGTACTTC	CASSLTLAGGETQYF
TRBV29-1	.	.	TRBJ1-1	TGCAGCGTTCTCAGGGCCACTGAAGCTTTCTTT	CSVLRATEAFF
TRBV19	.	.	TRBJ1-3	TGTGCCAGTAGCACTGGACAGACCTATGGAAACACCATATATTTT	CASSTGQTYGNTIYF
TRBV6-1	.	few	TRBJ1-4	TGTGCCAGCAGTGAAGTTAGTGGTGAAAAACTGTTTTTT	CASSEVSGEKLFF
TRBV18	.	few	TRBJ2-3	TGTGCCAGCTCACCACTCCGACTCGCAGATACGCAGTATTTT	CASSPLRLADTQYF
TRBV28	TRBD2	.	TRBJ2-5	TGTGCCAGCAGTTCCCGGGGCCGGGGGGAGCAGTACTTC	CASSSRGRGEQYF
TRBV6-1	.	few	TRBJ2-2	TGTGCCAGCAGAGAAACAGTGACCGGGGAGCTGTTTTTT	CASRETVTGELFF